The next 17 T cell receptor beta chains were all read from a single sample in a study of untreated major depressive disorder. The antigens for these receptors are not known. Overall study findings and caveats: CD4+ T cells from depressed patients used TRBV05-01 (Vbeta 5.1) more often than controls.

Assay used: immunoSEQ multiplex PCR; TCRdb lists only in-frame clones, some missing. The table shows under 20,000 clones, with more than 85% occurring only once. What was sequenced was CD4+ T cells from PBMCs. These receptors were taken from a woman between 35 and 50 years old with major depressive disorder.

The chain is built from TRBV30 and TRBJ2-3, with TRBD2 matching over 7 bases. CDR3 length: 14 amino acids. The V gene's germline CDR1 is GTSNPN and CDR2 SVGIG (reference sequence). J lost 1 base, V lost 4 bases, and 5 bases had no gene match. The CDR3 spells CAWNRDYGTDTQYF. The CDR3 nucleotides read TGTGCCTGGAACCGGGACTATGGCACAGATACGCAGTATTTT.

This clone was counted once. This chain links TRBV14 with TRBJ2-7; D ambiguous. Trimming pared 1 base from V and 3 bases from J, leaving 13 bases between. The CDR3 sequence is 15 residues long. CDR1 and CDR2 (germline): SGHDN, FVKESK. The CDR3 nucleotides are TGTGCCAGCAGCCAAGGAGGCCGCAAGAACTACGAGCAGTACTTC. Its translation is CASSQGGRKNYEQYF.

This clone came up a few times. The V and J genes are TRBV7-3 and TRBJ2-3; D unresolved. V lost 2 bases, J lost 6 bases, and 15 bases lay in between. The CDR3 has 15 amino acids. Germline V gives CDR1 SGHTA, CDR2 FQGTGA. The CDR3 sequence: CASSLGLTTTDTQYF. The CDR3 DNA is TGTGCCAGCAGCTTAGGGCTCACTACGACCGATACGCAGTATTTT.

The gene calls are TRBV7-6 and TRBJ2-2; D may be TRBD1 (6 bases). The CDR3 has 12 residues. Germline V lookup: CDR1 SGHVS, CDR2 FNYEAQ. V lost 5 bases, J lost 15 bases, and 16 bases lay in between. The CDR3 is CASSPRDGGVFF. The CDR3 DNA sequence: TGTGCCAGCAGCCCCCGTGATGGGGGCGTGTTTTTT.

The CDR3 bases are TGCGCCAGCAGCCCCGACAGACATCTTGGAAACACCATATATTTT. Its translation: CASSPDRHLGNTIYF. The genes are TRBV5-1 and TRBJ1-3; weak D call: TRBD1 (5 bases). The CDR3 sequence is 15 residues long. The V and J ends lost 4 bases and 3 bases respectively, with 14 bases between them. Germline-derived CDR1 and CDR2 are SGHRS and YFSETQ. The full variable domain, with the rest looked up from reference TRBV5-1 and TRBJ1-3, is KAGVTQTPRYLIKTRGQQVTLSCSPISGHRSVSWYQQTPGQGLQFLFEYFSETQRNKGNFPGRFSGRQFSNSRSEMNVSTLELGDSALYLCASSPDRHLGNTIYFGEGSWLTVV.

This rearrangement joins TRBV18 to TRBJ2-1; 9 bases match TRBD1. The CDR3 totals 14 residues. Germline V lookup: CDR1 KGHSH, CDR2 LQKENI. Trimming took 3 bases from V and 9 from J; bases not matched to a gene: 6. The CDR3 sequence is CASSPGTGYGEQFF. DNA of the CDR3: TGTGCCAGCTCACCCGGGACAGGGTATGGTGAGCAGTTCTTC.

The chain recombines TRBV19 with TRBJ2-2; 13 bases match TRBD2. The CDR3 is 16 residues long. The germline V gene encodes CDR1 LNHDA and CDR2 SQIVND (reference sequence). Trimming took 6 bases from V and 6 from J; bases not matched to a gene: 7. CDR3 loop: CASRQLAGGPPGELFF. In DNA form, the CDR3 reads TGTGCCAGTAGGCAACTAGCGGGAGGGCCCCCCGGGGAGCTGTTTTTT.

The chain uses TRBV6-1 and TRBJ1-5; D not certain. The CDR3 is made up of 13 amino acids. V gave up 6 bases and J gave up 3 bases, with 9 bases separating them. CDR1 and CDR2 (germline): MNHNS, SASEGT. Written as DNA, the CDR3 is TGTGCCAGCAGAGTGTTGGACAATCAGCCCCAGCATTTT. It translates to CASRVLDNQPQHF.

In its sample, this clone was seen once. The chain links TRBV4-1 to TRBJ1-2; D gene ambiguous. The length of the CDR3 is 13 residues. Germline CDR1 and CDR2: MGHRA and YSYEKL. V was cut by 0 bases and J by 5 bases, with 7 bases left in between. In DNA form, the CDR3 reads TGCGCCAGCAGCCAAGAAACGGGGTATGGCTACACCTTC. Protein product: CASSQETGYGYTF.

The chain has TRBV30 and TRBJ2-5; D is possibly TRBD1 (6 bases). Per germline, CDR1 GTSNPN and CDR2 SVGIG (reference sequence). CDR3 length: 12 amino acids. The ends were cut back, 2 bases at V and 4 bases at J, with 8 bases in the middle. The CDR3: CAWSLGAETQYF. CDR3 nucleotide sequence: TGTGCCTGGAGTCTGGGGGCAGAGACCCAGTACTTC.

J is TRBJ1-6 and V is TRBV7-9; D may be TRBD1 (5 bases). The V gene's germline CDR1 is SEHNR and CDR2 FQNEAQ (reference sequence). V lost 5 bases and J lost 6, with 11 bases in between. This CDR3 has 14 residues. This CDR3 reads CASSGDQFNSPLHF. The CDR3 nucleotides read TGTGCCAGCAGCGGGGACCAATTTAATTCACCCCTCCACTTT.

The J gene is TRBJ1-3, the V gene TRBV2, with 9 bases aligning to TRBD1. Germline CDR1 reads SNHLY; CDR2 reads FYNNEI. CDR3 length: 16 amino acids. V shed 6 bases and J 6 bases; nucleotides not matched to a gene: 12. The CDR3 coding sequence is TGTGCCAGCAGGCGAACGACAGGGGGTTTAGAAAACACCATATATTTT. Its translation is CASRRTTGGLENTIYF.

The V gene is TRBV30, the J gene TRBJ1-2; 9 positions agree with TRBD1. Germline V gene sequence: CDR1 GTSNPN, CDR2 SVGIG (reference sequence). CDR3 size: 17 residues. J lost 5 bases, V lost 0 bases, and 13 bases had no gene match. This CDR3 is CAWSVQRTGGMGYGYTF. The CDR3 bases are TGTGCCTGGAGTGTACAAAGAACAGGGGGCATGGGTTATGGCTACACCTTC.

The V and J genes are TRBV19 and TRBJ2-7; TRBD2 aligns across 8 bases. Germline V gene data show CDR1 as LNHDA and CDR2 as SQIVND (reference sequence). Trimming cost V 4 bases and J 1 base; bases outside gene matches: 3. CDR3 length: 14 amino acids. CDR3 amino acids: CASSKTGGSYEQYV. The CDR3 DNA reads TGTGCCAGTAGTAAAACGGGAGGGTCCTACGAGCAGTACGTC.

The V call is TRBV18, the J call TRBJ1-2; maybe TRBD1 (6 bases). The CDR3 is 15 amino acids. CDR1 is KGHSH and CDR2 is LQKENI in the germline V gene. Deletions cut 6 bases from V and 6 bases from J, with 20 bases between. The DNA of the CDR3 is TGTGCCAGCTCTCCTATTATGCGGGGGGCCGATGGCTACACCTTC. This translates into CASSPIMRGADGYTF. Full variable domain (missing parts from reference TRBV18 and TRBJ1-2): NAGVMQNPRHLVRRRGQEARLRCSPMKGHSHVYWYRQLPEEGLKFMVYLQKENIIDESGMPKERFSAEFPKEGPSILRIQQVVRGDSAAYFCASSPIMRGADGYTFGSGTRLTVV.

The genes are TRBV5-1 and TRBJ2-3, with D maybe TRBD1 (5 bases). V lost 0 bases and J lost 2, with 7 bases in between. The length of the CDR3 is 14 residues. Germline CDR1 is SGHRS and CDR2 is YFSETQ. As DNA, the CDR3 is TGCGCCAGCAGCTTGGGACAGTACACAGATACGCAGTATTTT. This codes for CASSLGQYTDTQYF. Together with reference TRBV5-1 and TRBJ2-3, the CDR3 gives the full variable domain: KAGVTQTPRYLIKTRGQQVTLSCSPISGHRSVSWYQQTPGQGLQFLFEYFSETQRNKGNFPGRFSGRQFSNSRSEMNVSTLELGDSALYLCASSLGQYTDTQYFGPGTRLTVL.

The rearrangement links TRBV19 to TRBJ1-1; maybe TRBD1 (6 bases). The CDR3 runs to 16 residues. CDR1 LNHDA and CDR2 SQIVND come from the germline V gene (reference sequence). The ends were cut back, 4 bases at V and 1 base at J, with 16 bases in the middle. In nucleotides, the CDR3 is TGTGCCAGTAGTAGATACAGGGACGGAAGGAACACTGAAGCTTTCTTT. Amino acids: CASSRYRDGRNTEAFF.